This passage covers 20 T cell receptor beta chains from one sample sequenced in a study of shared clonotypes between healthy human individuals. Naivety among CD8 cells was defined by CD45RO negativity and positive CCR7 selection, thereby excluding terminally differentiated effector memory CD45RA+ cells. Repertoires were generated with immunoSEQ multiplex PCR, while TCRdb's copy carries only in-frame clones and drops some. The profile shows about 2.1 million clones, 90% to 95% of them singletons. Material for sequencing was naive CD8+ T cells from PBMCs. The source of these receptors is a man between 18 and 29 years old in good health. Some clones in this sample may be carry-over from other donors' samples.

V is TRBV6-1 and J is TRBJ2-7; 7 bases match TRBD1. With 8 bases clipped from V and 6 bases from J, the junction kept 13 bases outside the gene matches. The CDR3 is 14 residues long. In germline, CDR1 is MNHNS, CDR2 SASEGT. The CDR3 region is CASGPLRGQGEQYF. CDR3 coding DNA: TGTGCCAGCGGACCCCTGAGGGGGCAGGGCGAGCAGTACTTC.

The chain recombines TRBV27 with TRBJ1-1; D is uncertain. The CDR3 contains 13 residues. Looked up from germline, CDR1 is MNHEY and CDR2 is SMNVEV (reference sequence). Trimming removed 2 bases from V and 2 bases from J, with 6 bases in between. The CDR3 here is CASSLQKNTEAFF. CDR3 nucleotide sequence: TGTGCCAGCAGTTTACAAAAAAACACTGAAGCTTTCTTT.

Here the CDR3 reads CASSSSIGFRDIGELFF. For the CDR3, the DNA is TGTGCCAGCAGTTCATCGATAGGTTTCCGCGATATAGGGGAGCTGTTTTTT. The chain has TRBV27 and TRBJ2-2; D is ambiguous. Germline CDR1 is MNHEY and CDR2 is SMNVEV (reference sequence). The CDR3 extends over 17 amino acids. The V end was cut by 4 bases, the J end by 8 bases, with 23 bases between.

The chain couples TRBV29-1 to TRBJ2-1; D not resolved. Deletions cut 7 bases from V and 2 bases from J, with 9 bases between. The germline gives CDR1 SQVTM, CDR2 ANQGSEA. The CDR3 runs 12 residues. This CDR3 reads CSGNEAYNEQFF. In DNA form, the CDR3 reads TGCAGCGGGAACGAGGCCTACAATGAGCAGTTCTTC.

The chain is built from TRBV7-9 and TRBJ2-3; maybe TRBD2 (6 bases). The CDR3 extends over 15 amino acids. Germline CDR1 is SEHNR and CDR2 is FQNEAQ (reference sequence). Trimming stripped 5 bases from V and 6 bases from J, with 18 bases between. As DNA, the CDR3 is TGTGCCAGCAGCCCGAGGGGTAGCGGCGCGGATACGCAGTATTTT. This translates into CASSPRGSGADTQYF.

The chain couples TRBV14 to TRBJ2-2; 7 positions match TRBD2. J lost 0 bases, V lost 4 bases, and 8 bases had no gene match. The CDR3 is 17 amino acids. Germline V gives CDR1 SGHDN, CDR2 FVKESK. CDR3 coding DNA: TGTGCCAGCAGCCCGGATGTACTAGCGACGAACACCGGGGAGCTGTTTTTT. Translating it yields CASSPDVLATNTGELFF.

The V and J genes are TRBV7-3 and TRBJ1-3, with D possibly matching TRBD1 (6 bases). Germline CDR1 reads SGHTA; CDR2 reads FQGTGA. CDR3 length equals 15 residues. The ends were cut back, 5 bases at V and 4 bases at J, with 15 bases in the middle. The CDR3 nucleotides read TGTGCCAGCAGCCCGACAGCAGGGGTCGGAAACACCATATATTTT. It specifies CASSPTAGVGNTIYF.

The chain links TRBV10-3 to TRBJ2-7; 11 nucleotides agree with TRBD2. The CDR3 is 17 amino acids. Per the germline V gene, CDR1 is ENHRY and CDR2 is SYGVKD. The V and J ends lost 0 bases and 7 bases, in that order; junction bases with no gene match: 11. The CDR3 loop reads CAISESSGRARMGEQYF. Here the CDR3 DNA reads TGTGCCATCAGTGAGTCTAGCGGGAGGGCCCGGATGGGGGAGCAGTACTTC.

The chain carries TRBV6-6 and TRBJ1-1; maybe TRBD1 (6 bases). The CDR3 loop spans 13 amino acids. Between the trimmed V and J ends, which lost 8 bases and 8 bases, there was a span of 18 bases. From germline, CDR1 is MNHNY and CDR2 SVGAGI (reference sequence). CDR3 in amino acids: CASPSQGGSEAFF. Here the CDR3 DNA reads TGTGCCAGCCCCTCCCAAGGGGGTAGCGAAGCTTTCTTT.

The rearrangement joins TRBV30 to TRBJ2-2, with D uncertain. V was trimmed by 2 bases and J by 1 base, leaving 17 bases between them. This CDR3 is 17 amino acids long. From germline, CDR1 is GTSNPN and CDR2 SVGIG (reference sequence). As DNA, the CDR3 is TGTGCCTGGAGTTCCCCAAAGTGGGCTGTGAACACCGGGGAGCTGTTTTTT. Translating it yields CAWSSPKWAVNTGELFF.

The V gene is TRBV28, the J gene TRBJ1-3; 8 nucleotides align to TRBD1. Losses at the gene ends were 6 bases for V and 8 bases for J; bases not matched to a gene: 9. Germline V lookup: CDR1 MDHEN, CDR2 SYDVKM. The CDR3 contains 14 residues. CDR3 in amino acids: CASSSTDRVHTIYF. The CDR3 bases are TGTGCCAGCAGCTCAACGGACAGGGTACACACCATATATTTT.

The rearrangement joins TRBV5-4 to TRBJ2-7; D is possibly TRBD2 (6 bases). The CDR3 runs to 15 residues. V lost 2 bases and J lost 2, with 14 bases in between. Germline V gene sequence: CDR1 SGHNT, CDR2 YYREEE (reference sequence). The CDR3: CASSFYAGSAYEQYF. In DNA, the CDR3 is TGTGCCAGCAGCTTTTATGCGGGATCCGCCTACGAGCAGTACTTC.

The chain couples TRBV6-6 to TRBJ2-7; D remains ambiguous. Trimming stripped 2 bases from V and 0 bases from J, with 14 bases between. This CDR3 comprises 16 residues. Germline values: CDR1 MNHNY, CDR2 SVGAGI (reference sequence). In DNA, the CDR3 is TGTGCCAGCAGTTACACCAGGACGGCGAGCTCCTACGAGCAGTACTTC. Its protein is CASSYTRTASSYEQYF.

The rearrangement joins TRBV11-2 to TRBJ2-7, with D perhaps assigned TRBD1 or TRBD2 (6 bases each). The CDR3 sequence is 15 residues long. The ends were cut back, 0 bases at V and 9 bases at J, with 18 bases in the middle. The germline gives CDR1 SGHAT, CDR2 FQNNGV. The CDR3 DNA reads TGTGCCAGCAGCTTAGAGAGGGGGGCGGTTTCTCGGCAGTACTTC. It specifies CASSLERGAVSRQYF.

This clone occurred once. This sequence joins TRBV10-3 and TRBJ2-1; 12 nucleotides match TRBD2. Looked up from germline, CDR1 is ENHRY and CDR2 is SYGVKD. The CDR3 loop spans 16 amino acids. J lost 0 bases, V lost 6 bases, and 3 bases had no gene match. CDR3 in amino acids: CAISSGLAGSYNEQFF. CDR3 coding DNA: TGTGCCATCAGCTCGGGACTAGCGGGCTCCTACAATGAGCAGTTCTTC.

The chain links TRBV28 to TRBJ2-7; D not certain. The CDR3 runs to 15 residues. The ends were cut back, 5 bases at V and 3 bases at J, with 17 bases in the middle. Per the germline V gene, CDR1 is MDHEN and CDR2 is SYDVKM. The CDR3 reads CASSPHSFGFYEQYF. CDR3 nucleotides: TGTGCCAGCAGTCCACATTCTTTCGGGTTCTACGAGCAGTACTTC.

Written as DNA, the CDR3 is TGTGCCAGCAGCTTCGGGACAGGGGCAGATACGCAGTATTTT. It yields the protein CASSFGTGADTQYF. The rearrangement links TRBV11-2 to TRBJ2-3; 10 bases match TRBD1. This CDR3 spans 14 amino acids. Per the germline V gene, CDR1 is SGHAT and CDR2 is FQNNGV. Trimming cost V 3 bases and J 4 bases; bases outside gene matches: 1. The full variable domain, rest sourced from reference TRBV11-2 and TRBJ2-3, is EAGVAQSPRYKIIEKRQSVAFWCNPISGHATLYWYQQILGQGPKLLIQFQNNGVVDDSQLPKDRFSAERLKGVDSTLKIQPAKLEDSAVYLCASSFGTGADTQYFGPGTRLTVL.

A note on this clone: Other nucleotide sequences from this sample produce the same CDR3. This chain links TRBV7-9 with TRBJ2-1; D ambiguous. CDR1 and CDR2 (germline): SEHNR, FQNEAQ (reference sequence). This CDR3 is 13 amino acids long. Trimming took off 1 base at V and 5 bases at J, with 6 bases between the two ends. The CDR3, as DNA: TGTGCCAGCAGCTTAGGGCCAAACAATGAGCAGTTCTTC. Translated, it gives CASSLGPNNEQFF.

This sequence joins TRBV9 and TRBJ2-7; TRBD1 agrees at 8 bases. Germline V gene lookup returns CDR1 SGDLS and CDR2 YYNGEE. This CDR3 has 15 amino acids. J lost 5 bases, V lost 5 bases, and 12 bases had no gene match. The CDR3 reads CASSPTGGSYHEQYF. The CDR3 DNA sequence: TGTGCCAGCAGTCCAACAGGGGGAAGTTACCACGAGCAGTACTTC.

This chain joins TRBV18 and TRBJ1-4; 10 bases agree with TRBD1. Germline CDR1 and CDR2: KGHSH and LQKENI. With 4 bases clipped from V and 6 bases from J, the junction kept 2 bases outside the gene matches. The CDR3 is 14 residues long. Written as DNA, the CDR3 is TGTGCCAGCTCACGGACAGGGGGTGATGAAAAACTGTTTTTT. It is translated as CASSRTGGDEKLFF.